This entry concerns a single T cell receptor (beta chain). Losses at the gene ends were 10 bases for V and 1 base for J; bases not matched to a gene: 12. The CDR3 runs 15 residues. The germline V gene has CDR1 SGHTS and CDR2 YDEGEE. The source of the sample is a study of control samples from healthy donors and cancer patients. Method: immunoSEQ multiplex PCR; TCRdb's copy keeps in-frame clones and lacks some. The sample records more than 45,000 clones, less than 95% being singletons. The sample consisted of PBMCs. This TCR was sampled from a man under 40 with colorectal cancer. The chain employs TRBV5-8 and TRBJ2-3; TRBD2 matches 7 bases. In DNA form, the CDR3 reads TGTGCCTCTCAATGGGAGGGGACCCGCACAGATACGCAGTATTTT. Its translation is CASQWEGTRTDTQYF.